This T cell receptor (beta chain) was recorded in a study of Graves' ophthalmopathy and Graves' hyperthyroidism. This CDR3 contains 13 residues. V was trimmed by 2 bases and J by 7 bases, leaving 8 bases between them. The germline V gene has CDR1 LNHDA and CDR2 SQIVND (reference sequence). Amplification targeted the TCR beta CDR3 regions, with RNA transcripts as the source material. The authors performed first-round RT-PCR with HTBI primers and then a second-round multiplex PCR. TCRdb re-derived calls from the multiplex PCR reads in MiXCR, one entry per CDR3 protein. This repertoire shows about 1.1 million distinct CDR3 sequences, 35% to 40% found once; its top ten account for around 10%.

The specimen was peripheral blood or thyroid tissue (not recorded which). The origin of this receptor is an adult man with Graves' hyperthyroidism. The V call is TRBV19, the J call TRBJ2-2; no definite D call. The CDR3 DNA sequence: TGTGCCAGTAGTATAATGCTAGGCGGGGAGCTGTTTTTT. Translated, it gives CASSIMLGGELFF.